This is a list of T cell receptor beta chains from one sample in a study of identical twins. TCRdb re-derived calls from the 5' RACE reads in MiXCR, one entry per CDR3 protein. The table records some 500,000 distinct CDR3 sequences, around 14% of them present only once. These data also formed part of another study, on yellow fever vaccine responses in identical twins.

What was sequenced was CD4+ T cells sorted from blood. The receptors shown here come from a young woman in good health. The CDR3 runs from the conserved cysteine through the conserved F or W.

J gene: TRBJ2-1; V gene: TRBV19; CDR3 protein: CASSLRSGTSRNEQFF
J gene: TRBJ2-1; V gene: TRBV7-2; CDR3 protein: CASSPGTSKSHEQFF
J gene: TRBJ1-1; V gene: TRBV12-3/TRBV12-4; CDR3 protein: CASSLARGGVTEAFF
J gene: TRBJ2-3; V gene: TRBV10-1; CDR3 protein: CASSSGGTSGYTQYF
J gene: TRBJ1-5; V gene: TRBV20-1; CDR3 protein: CSAGEQGARLHQAQHF
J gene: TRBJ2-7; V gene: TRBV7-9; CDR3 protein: CASSLVSSGQGEQYF
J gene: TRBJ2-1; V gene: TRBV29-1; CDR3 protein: CSVRDVEQFF
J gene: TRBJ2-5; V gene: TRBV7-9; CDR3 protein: CASSTGGGETQYF
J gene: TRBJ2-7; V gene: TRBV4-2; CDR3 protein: CASSQEMGQGAVYF
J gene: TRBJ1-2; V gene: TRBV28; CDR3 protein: CASVPSGNYGYTF
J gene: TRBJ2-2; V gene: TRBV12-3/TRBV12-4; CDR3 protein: CASSITGGGNTGELFF
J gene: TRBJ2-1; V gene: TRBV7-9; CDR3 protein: CASSPTVYVDEQFF
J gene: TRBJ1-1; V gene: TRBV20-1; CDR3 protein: CSARDTGEAFF
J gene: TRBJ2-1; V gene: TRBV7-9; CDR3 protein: CASSSQQGATYNEQFF
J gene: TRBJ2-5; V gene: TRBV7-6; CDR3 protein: CASSLDGTSGGETQYF
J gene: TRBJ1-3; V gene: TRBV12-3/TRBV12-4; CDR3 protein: CASSWDDSGNTIYF
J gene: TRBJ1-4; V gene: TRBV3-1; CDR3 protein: CASSPEGTRNEKLFF
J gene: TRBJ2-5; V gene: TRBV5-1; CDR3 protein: CASSIQRTGAKETQYF
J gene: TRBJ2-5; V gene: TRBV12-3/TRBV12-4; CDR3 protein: CASSPGASGGNRETQYF
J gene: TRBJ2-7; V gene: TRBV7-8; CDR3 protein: CASSQSGGQGYEQYF
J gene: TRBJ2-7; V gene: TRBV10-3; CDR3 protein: CATKQLLVGSYEQYF
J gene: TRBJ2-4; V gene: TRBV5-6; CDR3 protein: CASSMTGPKNIQYF
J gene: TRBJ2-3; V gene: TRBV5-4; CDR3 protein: CASRQGRTDTQYF
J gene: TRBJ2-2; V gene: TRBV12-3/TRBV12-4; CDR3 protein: CASSPTDTGELFF
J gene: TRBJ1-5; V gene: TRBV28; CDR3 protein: CASRLQGTINQPQHF
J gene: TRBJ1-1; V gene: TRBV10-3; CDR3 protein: CAISGRAGGNTEAFF
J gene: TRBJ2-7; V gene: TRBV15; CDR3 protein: CATSRTPGQAYEQYF
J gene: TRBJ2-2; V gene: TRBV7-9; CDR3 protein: CASGLAGVGYTGELFF
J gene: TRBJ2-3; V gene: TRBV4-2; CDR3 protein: CASSQDGLAGGLTTTDTQYF
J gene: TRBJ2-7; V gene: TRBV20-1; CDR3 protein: CSASIGFYEQYF
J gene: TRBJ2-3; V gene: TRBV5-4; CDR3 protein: CASSVTSGREDTQYF
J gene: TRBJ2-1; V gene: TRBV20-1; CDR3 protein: CSAPDRNYNEQFF
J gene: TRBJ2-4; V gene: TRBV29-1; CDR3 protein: CSVDAAENIQYF
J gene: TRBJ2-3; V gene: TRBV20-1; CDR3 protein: CSAAQHRLAGEDTQYF
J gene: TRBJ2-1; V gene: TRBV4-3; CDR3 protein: CASSHGRLALYNEQFF
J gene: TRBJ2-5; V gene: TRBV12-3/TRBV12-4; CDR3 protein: CACCLGRAEGWRGQETQYF
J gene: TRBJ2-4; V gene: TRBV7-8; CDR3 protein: CASSRQQGLGKNIQYF
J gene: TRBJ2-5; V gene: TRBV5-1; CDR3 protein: CASSTGTGLQETQYF
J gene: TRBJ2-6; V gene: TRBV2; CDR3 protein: CASGGRAGNVGANVLTF
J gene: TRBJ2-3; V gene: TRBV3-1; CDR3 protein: CASSLGRWGADTQYF
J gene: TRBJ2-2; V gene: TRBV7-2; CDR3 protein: CASSTRTGAEDGELFF
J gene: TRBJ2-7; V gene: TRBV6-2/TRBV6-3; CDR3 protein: CASSREADTSEQYF
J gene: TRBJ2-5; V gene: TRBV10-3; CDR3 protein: CAIGDQETQYF
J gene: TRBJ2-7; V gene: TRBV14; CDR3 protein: CASSPITSRLPYEQYF
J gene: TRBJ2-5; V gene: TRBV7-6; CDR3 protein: CASSPTSTGLTQYF
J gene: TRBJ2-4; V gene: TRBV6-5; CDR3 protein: CASSLVVGGLKNIQYF
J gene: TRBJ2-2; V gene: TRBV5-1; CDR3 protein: CASSKRDRGAGNTGELFF